This T cell receptor (beta chain) was obtained from a study of shared clonotypes between healthy human individuals. Notes on the study in general: Sharing across a few donors was seen in 5% to 5.5% of naive CD4 clonotypes. Depth of sequencing was expected to influence donor clonotype sharing. Owing to a small donor count, the genetic and exposure-history diversity represented was limited.

CD45RO-negative CD8 cells positively selected for CCR7 made up the naive population, which excluded terminally differentiated effector memory CD45RA+ cells. This clone was detected once. Its specificity is not known. Splitting of each subset's genomic DNA was done evenly across several immunoSEQ plates. The protocol was immunoSEQ multiplex PCR, while the TCRdb copy is restricted to in-frame clones and leaves out a portion. The data hold about 2,100,000 clones, with about 92% observed a single time. The sample taken for sequencing was naive CD8+ T cells from PBMCs. The TCR originated in a young man in good health. Some clones in this sample may be carry-over from other donors' samples.

The CDR3: CASSSRDGREGSQYF. The CDR3 coding sequence is TGTGCCAGCAGCTCGAGGGACGGCCGGGAAGGGTCCCAGTACTTC. This chain connects TRBV11-2 to TRBJ2-5, with D perhaps being TRBD1 or TRBD2 (5 bases each). The CDR3 consists of 15 residues. The V end lost 4 bases, the J end lost 9 bases, and 21 bases lay between the germline ends. Germline V CDR1 and CDR2: SGHAT, FQNNGV.